This T cell receptor beta chain was sequenced for a study of blood T cell repertoires in COVID-19. Across the study: Material from acute and convalescent COVID-19 was sourced from the United States, Italy and Spain.

This table comes from immunoSEQ multiplex PCR, and its TCRdb copy is limited to in-frame clones, with some not included. The table shows more than 95,000 clones, with roughly 80% occurring only once. CDR1 is KGHDR and CDR2 is SFDVKD in the germline V gene. The germline V and J ends were trimmed by 3 bases and 1 base, with 5 bases remaining between them. CDR3 length equals 14 residues. Source material: peripheral blood. V gene TRBV24-1 combines with J gene TRBJ2-2, with D tentatively TRBD1 (5 bases). This clonotype was sampled from a man aged 60 to 69 with acute or convalescent COVID-19. The CDR3: CATSDTGNTGELFF. As DNA, the CDR3 is TGTGCCACCAGTGATACAGGGAACACCGGGGAGCTGTTTTTT.